The 21 T cell receptor beta chains below were found in one sample sequenced in a study of CD8+CD57+ T cells in acquired aplastic anemia. Patients who underwent sequencing had shown CD8+CD57+ cell expansion by flow cytometry. Using genomic DNA as the template, TCR beta VDJ and CDR3 profiling was carried out. TCRdb reprocessed the reads with MiXCR, giving one entry per CDR3 protein. The data show under 150,000 distinct CDR3 sequences, with approximately 36% seen just once and roughly 3% held by the top ten. Specimen: sorted CD4+, CD8+, or CD8+CD57+ T cells (not recorded which) from PBMCs. These receptors originate from a human donor with aplastic anemia.

V is TRBV2 and J is TRBJ1-5; 8 bases are shared with TRBD1. The junction had 12 bases not matched to a gene; V was cut back by 4 bases and J by 1 base. The CDR3 is 18 residues long. Germline V lookup: CDR1 SNHLY, CDR2 FYNNEI. As DNA, the CDR3 is TGTGCCAGCAGTGCTGACCCAAGACAGGGGTCGAGCAATCAGCCCCAGCATTTT. Amino acid sequence: CASSADPRQGSSNQPQHF.

The chain recombines TRBV15 with TRBJ1-5, with D maybe TRBD1 (5 bases). This CDR3 has 17 residues. The V and J ends lost 0 bases and 1 base respectively, with 13 bases between them. CDR1 is LNHNV, CDR2 YYDKDF, per germline (reference sequence). The DNA for the CDR3 is TGTGCCACCAGCAGAGAGGCGCCTTGGGGCAGCAATCAGCCCCAGCATTTT. Translation gives CATSREAPWGSNQPQHF.

The rearrangement links TRBV29-1 to TRBJ1-5; D not resolved. Deletions cut 4 bases from V and 4 bases from J, with 8 bases between. Germline values: CDR1 SQVTM, CDR2 ANQGSEA. CDR3 length: 12 residues. The CDR3 region is CSVADPNQPQHF. CDR3 coding DNA: TGCAGCGTTGCTGACCCTAATCAGCCCCAGCATTTT.

The chain joins TRBV4-2 to TRBJ2-7; D may be TRBD1 (5 bases). CDR3 size: 17 residues. With 0 bases removed from V and 2 bases from J, the gap between germline ends came to 17 bases. The germline V gene has CDR1 LGHNA and CDR2 YNFKEQ. The CDR3 region is CASSQDSPTGATYEQYF. CDR3 coding DNA: TGTGCCAGCAGCCAAGATAGTCCCACAGGCGCCACCTACGAGCAGTACTTC.

The V and J genes are TRBV11-2 and TRBJ2-4; TRBD2 agrees at 11 bases. The CDR3 totals 14 residues. CDR1 is SGHAT, CDR2 FQNNGV, per germline. V dropped 7 bases and J dropped 8; count of bases not matched to a gene: 7. CDR3 bases: TGTGCCAGCACCCCCCTAGCGGGGGGAGACATTCAGTACTTC. Translating it yields CASTPLAGGDIQYF.

The table lists this clonotype with a few counts. The junction shows a germline mismatch at one end, possibly a read error. The chain employs TRBV25-1 and TRBJ1-1; D unclear. The CDR3 is 15 residues long. Germline loops: CDR1 MGHDK, CDR2 SYGVNS. CDR3: CAGSESRGGYTEAFF. The CDR3 nucleotides are TGTGCCGGCAGTGAATCGCGCGGAGGGTACACTGAAGCTTTCTTT.

This clonotype was counted many times. The genes are TRBV7-2 and TRBJ1-4, with a possible D match to TRBD1 (5 bases). The CDR3 sequence is 14 residues long. Trimming took 3 bases from V and 3 from J, leaving 8 bases between them. The germline V gene has CDR1 SGHTA and CDR2 FQGNSA. CDR3 coding DNA: TGTGCCAGCAGCTTCATGGGGCCTAATGAAAAACTGTTTTTT. Its translation is CASSFMGPNEKLFF. Full variable domain (remainder filled in from reference TRBV7-2 and TRBJ1-4): GAGVSQSPSNKVTEKGKDVELRCDPISGHTALYWYRQSLGQGLEFLIYFQGNSAPDKSGLPSDRFSAERTGGSVSTLTIQRTQQEDSAVYLCASSFMGPNEKLFFGSGTQLSVL.

There are a few counts of this clonotype. V usage is TRBV19 and J usage is TRBJ2-1, with 8 nucleotides matching TRBD1. Germline trimming cut 3 bases from V and 8 bases from J; bases unmatched to any gene: 3. The CDR3 is made up of 13 amino acids. Germline CDR1 and CDR2: LNHDA and SQIVND (reference sequence). The CDR3 DNA sequence: TGTGCCAGTAGTATTGTGACAGGGGATGAGCAGTTCTTC. This sequence encodes CASSIVTGDEQFF.

This clonotype has a single count. The chain combines TRBV29-1 with TRBJ2-1; perhaps TRBD2 as D (6 bases). V was trimmed by 7 bases and J by 4 bases, leaving 14 bases between them. The length of the CDR3 is 13 residues. The V gene's germline CDR1 is SQVTM and CDR2 ANQGSEA. CDR3 in amino acids: CSASPGGYNEQFF. The CDR3 nucleotides are TGCAGCGCCAGTCCAGGAGGGTACAATGAGCAGTTCTTC.

This chain connects TRBV18 to TRBJ2-7; possibly TRBD1 for D (5 bases). The CDR3 sequence is 12 residues long. Trimming took off 5 bases at V and 5 bases at J, with 10 bases between the two ends. Germline V gene sequence: CDR1 KGHSH, CDR2 LQKENI. This chain's CDR3 is CASSKEGDEQYV. In DNA form, the CDR3 reads TGTGCCAGCTCAAAAGAAGGGGACGAGCAGTACGTC.

This clonotype was observed at least ten times. The chain uses TRBV24-1 and TRBJ2-1, with no clear D. Germline V lookup: CDR1 KGHDR, CDR2 SFDVKD. The CDR3 has 14 residues. V lost 9 bases to trimming and J lost 0 bases, with 11 bases between them. The CDR3 region is CATAPGISYNEQFF. The CDR3 DNA reads TGTGCCACCGCCCCGGGTATCTCCTACAATGAGCAGTTCTTC.

For this clonotype: This may stem from a read error, because a much larger clone lies one nucleotide away. V gene TRBV5-1 combines with J gene TRBJ2-1; a weak D match, TRBD1 (6 bases). Germline V lookup: CDR1 SGHRS, CDR2 YFSETQ. This CDR3 region has 15 residues. CDR3 sequence: CASSSNTGYDNEQSF. The DNA for the CDR3 is TGCGCCAGCAGCTCGAATACAGGGTACGACAATGAGCAGTCCTTC.

This clonotype was seen many times. The chain carries TRBV11-2 and TRBJ1-6; a possible D gene is TRBD1 (5 bases). Germline V lookup: CDR1 SGHAT, CDR2 FQNNGV. V lost 0 bases, J lost 7 bases, and 16 bases lay in between. The CDR3 is 17 residues long. CDR3 protein: CASSLDRVGTANSPLHF. The CDR3 bases are TGTGCCAGCAGCTTAGATAGAGTGGGGACCGCCAATTCACCCCTCCACTTT.

This clonotype was recorded at least ten times. The rearrangement joins TRBV10-2 to TRBJ1-5, with 9 positions matching TRBD1. The CDR3 length is 17 residues. Looked up from germline, CDR1 is WSHSY and CDR2 is SAAADI. Germline trimming cut 3 bases from V and 0 bases from J; bases unmatched to any gene: 6. CDR3 bases: TGCGCCAGCAGTGACGGGACAGGGATATATAGCAATCAGCCCCAGCATTTT. It specifies CASSDGTGIYSNQPQHF.

The V call is TRBV7-8, the J call TRBJ1-5, with 7 bases that match TRBD1. Germline V gene sequence: CDR1 SGHVS, CDR2 FQNEAQ. Trimming at V came to 1 base and at J to 1 base, leaving 1 base not matched to a gene. The CDR3 has 15 residues. The CDR3 bases are TGTGCCAGCAGCTTAGACAGGGGAAGCAATCAGCCCCAGCATTTT. Protein sequence: CASSLDRGSNQPQHF.

Here the CDR3 reads CSAELQGADGTDTQYF. CDR3 bases: TGCAGCGCTGAGTTACAGGGGGCAGATGGCACAGATACGCAGTATTTT. The chain joins TRBV29-1 to TRBJ2-3, with TRBD1 matching over 9 bases. V shed 7 bases, J shed 1 base, and the junction held 12 bases outside the gene matches. Germline V gene data show CDR1 as SQVTM and CDR2 as ANQGSEA. CDR3 length equals 16 residues.

This sequence joins TRBV11-1 and TRBJ2-1, with D tentatively TRBD1 (6 bases). This CDR3 is 16 amino acids long. The germline CDR1 and CDR2 sequences are SGHAT and FQDESV (reference sequence). The V gene lost 3 bases and the J gene lost 5 bases, with 17 bases spanning the gap. In DNA, the CDR3 is TGTGCCAGCAGCTTCGCTAACCGTGGACAGAACAATGAGCAGTTCTTC. Translated, it gives CASSFANRGQNNEQFF.

In regard to this clonotype: Possible read error: a much larger clone is one base away. This chain uses TRBV11-2 with TRBJ1-1; D call uncertain. Between the trimmed V and J ends, which lost 4 bases and 4 bases, there was a span of 16 bases. The CDR3 is 15 residues long. Germline V gene data show CDR1 as SGHAT and CDR2 as FQNNGV. The CDR3 region is CASSSAKNSPTEAFF. The CDR3 DNA reads as TGTGCCAGCAGCTCAGCGAAGAACAGTCCCACTGAAGCTTTCTTT.

This clonotype has ten or more counts. The chain is built from TRBV19 and TRBJ1-5; D gene uncertain. V was shortened by 3 bases and J by 6 bases, with 6 bases between the two germline ends. This CDR3 is 12 amino acids long. Germline assignment: CDR1 LNHDA and CDR2 SQIVND (reference sequence). The chain's CDR3 is CASSMRLQPQHF. The CDR3 DNA reads as TGTGCCAGTAGTATGCGTCTTCAGCCCCAGCATTTT. Together with reference TRBV19 and TRBJ1-5, the CDR3 gives the full variable domain: DGGITQSPKYLFRKEGQNVTLSCEQNLNHDAMYWYRQDPGQGLRLIYYSQIVNDFQKGDIAEGYSVSREKKESFPLTVTSAQKNPTAFYLCASSMRLQPQHFGDGTRLSIL.

This clonotype was seen more than once but under ten times. This chain uses TRBV6-1 with TRBJ1-2; TRBD1 matches 9 bases. Per germline, CDR1 MNHNS and CDR2 SASEGT. Unmatched junction bases numbered 11, after V lost 6 bases and J lost 6 bases. CDR3 length: 15 amino acids. CDR3 nucleotides: TGTGCCAGCAGAGAGAGGGACAGGGAGTTTAATGGCTACACCTTC. The encoded protein is CASRERDREFNGYTF.

There are many counts of this clonotype. The CDR3 nucleotides read TGCGCCAGCAGACCCACGGACAGGGTTGGAAATAACTATGGCTACACCTTC. It codes for CASRPTDRVGNNYGYTF. The V gene is TRBV10-2, the J gene TRBJ1-2; 8 nucleotides match TRBD1. This CDR3 has 17 residues. Germline-derived CDR1 and CDR2 are WSHSY and SAAADI. V lost 6 bases and J lost 1; bases outside the gene matches: 13.